This T cell receptor (beta chain) was captured in a study of cytomegalovirus exposure and HLA in healthy donors. About the research overall: Researchers found that about 82% of fewer than 450 genotyped donors fell within the Caucasian-associated ancestry cluster. Study-wide results and limits: Accounts indicate the classifier identified cytomegalovirus status with strong specificity and sensitivity. For presence/absence analyses, sequencing depth was assumed to be roughly uniform across donors.

In the PCR, 60 Vbeta and 13 Jbeta primers were used. Here immunoSEQ multiplex PCR was the method, and the copy in TCRdb shows in-frame clones only, minus some. The table lists some 120,000 clones, roughly three quarters of them singletons. The CDR3 extends over 13 amino acids. V was clipped by 6 bases and J by 3 bases, with 12 bases between them. Germline V gene data show CDR1 as SGHVS and CDR2 as FQNEAQ. This clone was counted only a few times. Its antigen is not known. The chain combines TRBV7-8 with TRBJ2-7; no definite D call. This sequence originates from a young man in good health and CMV-seropositive. The sequenced sample was PBMCs. DNA for the CDR3: TGTGCCAGCAGACTAACAATTAACTACGAGCAGTACTTC. Protein product: CASRLTINYEQYF.